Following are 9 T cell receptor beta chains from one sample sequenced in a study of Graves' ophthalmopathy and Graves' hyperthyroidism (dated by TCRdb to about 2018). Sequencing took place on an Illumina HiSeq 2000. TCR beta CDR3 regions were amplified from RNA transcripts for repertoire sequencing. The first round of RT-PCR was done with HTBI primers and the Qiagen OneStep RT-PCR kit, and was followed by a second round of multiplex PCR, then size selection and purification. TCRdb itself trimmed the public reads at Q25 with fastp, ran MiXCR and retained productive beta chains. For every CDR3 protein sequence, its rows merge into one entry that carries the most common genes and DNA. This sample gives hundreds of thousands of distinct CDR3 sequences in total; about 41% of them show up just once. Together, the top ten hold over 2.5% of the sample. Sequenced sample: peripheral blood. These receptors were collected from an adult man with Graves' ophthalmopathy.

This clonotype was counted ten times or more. The CDR3, as DNA: TGTGCCAGCAGCTTAAGGGGTAGCAATCAGCCCCAGCATTTT. As protein: CASSLRGSNQPQHF. V gene TRBV12-3 or TRBV12-4 combines with J gene TRBJ1-5; possibly TRBD1 for D (5 bases). Trimming left V 6 bases short and J 0 bases short, with 9 bases between. This CDR3 contains 14 residues.

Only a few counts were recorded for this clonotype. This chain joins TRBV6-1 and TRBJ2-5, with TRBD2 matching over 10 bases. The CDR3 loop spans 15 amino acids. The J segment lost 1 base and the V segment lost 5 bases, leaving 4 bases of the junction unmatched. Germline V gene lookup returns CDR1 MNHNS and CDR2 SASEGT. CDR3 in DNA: TGTGCCAGCAGTTTTAGCGGGGGGATCCAAGAGACCCAGTACTTC. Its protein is CASSFSGGIQETQYF.

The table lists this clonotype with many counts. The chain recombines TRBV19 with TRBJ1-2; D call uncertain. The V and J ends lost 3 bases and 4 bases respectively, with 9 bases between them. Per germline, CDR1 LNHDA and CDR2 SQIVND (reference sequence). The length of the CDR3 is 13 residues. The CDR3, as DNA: TGTGCCAGTAGTATCTCAGGAGGCTATGGCTACACCTTC. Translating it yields CASSISGGYGYTF. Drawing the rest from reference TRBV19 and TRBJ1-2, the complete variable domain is DGGITQSPKYLFRKEGQNVTLSCEQNLNHDAMYWYRQDPGQGLRLIYYSQIVNDFQKGDIAEGYSVSREKKESFPLTVTSAQKNPTAFYLCASSISGGYGYTFGSGTRLTVV.

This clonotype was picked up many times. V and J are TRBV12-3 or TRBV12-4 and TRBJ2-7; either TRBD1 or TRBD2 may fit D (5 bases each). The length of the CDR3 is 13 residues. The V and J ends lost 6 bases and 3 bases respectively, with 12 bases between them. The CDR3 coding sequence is TGTGCCAGCAGCCCGCCGGGGCGCTACGAGCAGTACTTC. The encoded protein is CASSPPGRYEQYF.

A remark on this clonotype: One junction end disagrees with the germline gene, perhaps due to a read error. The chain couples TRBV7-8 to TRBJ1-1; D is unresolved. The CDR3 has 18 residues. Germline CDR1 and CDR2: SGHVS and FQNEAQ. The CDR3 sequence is CASSQGLDLRRLNTEAFF. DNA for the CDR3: TGCGCCAGCAGCCAAGGGTTGGATCTTCGGCGGCTGAACACTGAAGCTTTCTTT.

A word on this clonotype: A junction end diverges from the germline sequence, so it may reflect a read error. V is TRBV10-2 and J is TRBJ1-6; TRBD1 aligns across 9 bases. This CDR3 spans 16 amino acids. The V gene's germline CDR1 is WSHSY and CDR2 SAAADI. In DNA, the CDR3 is TGCGCCATCAGTGAGTCCGGGACAGGGAGTAATTCACCCCTCCGCTTT. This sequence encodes CAISESGTGSNSPLRF.

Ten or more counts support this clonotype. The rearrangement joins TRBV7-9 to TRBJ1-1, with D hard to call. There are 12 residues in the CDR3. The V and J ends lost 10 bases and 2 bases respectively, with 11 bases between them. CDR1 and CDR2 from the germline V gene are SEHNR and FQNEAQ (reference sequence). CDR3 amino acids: CAILEVNTEAFF. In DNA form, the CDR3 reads TGTGCCATCCTTGAAGTAAACACTGAAGCTTTCTTT.

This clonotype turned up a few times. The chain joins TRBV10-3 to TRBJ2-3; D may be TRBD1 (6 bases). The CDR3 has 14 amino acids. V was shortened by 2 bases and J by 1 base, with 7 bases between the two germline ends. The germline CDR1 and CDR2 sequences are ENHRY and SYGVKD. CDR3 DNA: TGTGCCATCAGTGAGGGGACACGCACAGATACGCAGTATTTT. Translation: CAISEGTRTDTQYF.

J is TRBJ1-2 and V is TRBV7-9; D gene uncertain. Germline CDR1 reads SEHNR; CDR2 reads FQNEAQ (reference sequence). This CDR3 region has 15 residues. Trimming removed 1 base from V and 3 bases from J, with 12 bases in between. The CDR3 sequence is CASSLGADEDYGYTF. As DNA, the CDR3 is TGTGCCAGCAGCTTAGGGGCCGATGAGGACTATGGCTACACCTTC. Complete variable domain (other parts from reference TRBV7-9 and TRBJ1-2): DTGVSQNPRHKITKRGQNVTFRCDPISEHNRLYWYRQTLGQGPEFLTYFQNEAQLEKSRLLSDRFSAERPKGSFSTLEIQRTEQGDSAMYLCASSLGADEDYGYTFGSGTRLTVV.